Sequencing of this T cell receptor (beta chain) was carried out in a study of blood T cells in healthy people across ages. Findings and caveats of the study: Naive T cell percentage by flow cytometry tracked strongly with beta diversity.

A sample-barcoded 5' primer and a J-beta primer mix were used in a second PCR of roughly 7 to 11 cycles. All cDNA molecules were each tagged by a template-switch adaptor with 12 random nucleotides. TCRdb redid the calling of the 5' RACE reads with MiXCR, one entry per CDR3 protein. The repertoire holds roughly 1,700,000 distinct CDR3 sequences, with 28% as singletons. As for this clonotype: Antigen specificity is unknown. A much more abundant neighbour one base away suggests this may be a read error.

Material: blood. This clonotype was obtained from a woman aged 25 to 39 in good health.

Written as DNA, the CDR3 is TGTGCCAGCAGCTTATTCCGGACTAGCGGGGAGGGGACCCAGTACTTC. Residues: CASSLFRTSGEGTQYF. The chain combines TRBV7-6 with TRBJ2-5; 12 bases align to TRBD2. V was pared by 2 bases and J by 7 bases, with 8 bases of the junction left unmatched. Germline lookup yields CDR1 SGHVS and CDR2 FNYEAQ. This CDR3 has 16 residues.